The rows below give T cell receptor beta chains drawn from one sample of a study of vaccination and CD4 T cells after COVID-19. No antigen has been identified for these receptors. TCRdb processed the PCR reads anew with MiXCR; each CDR3 protein has one entry. The data contain 4,700 or so distinct CDR3 sequences, around 28% of them singletons. The specimen was CD4+ T cells from blood, cultured in vitro. The receptors were sampled from a human donor in good health. CDR3s leave out the opening cysteine and the closing phenylalanine or tryptophan. D genes are given only for firm matches.

D | J | V | CDR3
TRBD2 | TRBJ2-1 | TRBV20-1 | SASRLAGGPSYNEQF
TRBD1 | TRBJ1-1 | TRBV25-1 | ASSALDRGRATEAF
TRBD2 | TRBJ2-1 | TRBV6-5 | ASSYSRGGGTSLF
TRBD1 | TRBJ1-2 | TRBV6-5 | ASSSTGTGFYGYT
NA | TRBJ2-7 | TRBV7-9 | ASSLAAEIEQY
NA | TRBJ2-3 | TRBV27 | ASSFKRPSTDTQY
NA | TRBJ1-5 | TRBV2 | ASTAGTVQPQH
NA | TRBJ2-1 | TRBV5-1 | ASSLALSNEQF
NA | TRBJ2-2 | TRBV5-6 | ASSLPGPTGELF
TRBD1 | TRBJ2-5 | TRBV2 | ASSGGDRRFQETQY
TRBD2 | TRBJ2-5 | TRBV3-1 | ATRLAGAWGTQY
NA | TRBJ2-1 | TRBV20-1 | SARATRLVGEQF
NA | TRBJ2-5 | TRBV29-1 | SVEAGLGETQY
TRBD2 | TRBJ2-2 | TRBV6-4 | ASSRGLASNTGELF
NA | TRBJ2-5 | TRBV4-3 | ASSQDLRRETQY
NA | TRBJ1-2 | TRBV24-1 | ATSAGSGYGYT